These 7 T cell receptor beta chains were all obtained from the same sample, sequenced in a study of shared clonotypes between healthy human individuals. The repertoire was sequenced with immunoSEQ multiplex PCR; TCRdb's copy has only in-frame clones and lacks some. The sample contains roughly 2 million clones, nearly 97% of which appear only once. The sample consisted of naive CD4+ T cells sorted from blood. Subset: CD45RA+ positively selected. The receptors here all came from a man between 18 and 29 years old in good health.

The chain recombines TRBV5-1 with TRBJ1-6; D is unresolved. In germline, CDR1 is SGHRS, CDR2 YFSETQ. The V and J ends lost 0 bases and 8 bases respectively, with 12 bases between them. The CDR3 length is 15 residues. The CDR3 spells CASSLEGPFYSPLHF. The DNA for the CDR3 is TGCGCCAGCAGCTTGGAGGGTCCGTTTTATTCACCCCTCCACTTT.

The chain couples TRBV7-9 to TRBJ2-4, with D possibly being TRBD1 or TRBD2 (5 bases each). Trimming took 7 bases from V and 7 from J, leaving 14 bases between them. The germline gives CDR1 SEHNR, CDR2 FQNEAQ (reference sequence). This CDR3 region has 13 residues. The CDR3 region has the DNA TGTGCCAGCATGGGGGAAGGGTGGAACATTCAGTACTTC. This encodes CASMGEGWNIQYF.

This clone was observed once. The sample contains more than one DNA sequence encoding this CDR3. The rearrangement joins TRBV19 to TRBJ1-6; 7 bases line up with TRBD1. The CDR3 runs to 14 residues. The ends lost 6 bases at V and 4 bases at J; junction bases unmatched: 3. Looked up from germline, CDR1 is LNHDA and CDR2 is SQIVND (reference sequence). CDR3 region: CASSETGYNSPLHF. In DNA, the CDR3 is TGTGCCAGTAGCGAGACAGGGTATAATTCACCCCTCCACTTT.

The V gene is TRBV4-1, the J gene TRBJ2-5; D possibly corresponds to TRBD2 (7 bases). V lost 4 bases and J lost 4, with 19 bases in between. The germline CDR1 and CDR2 sequences are MGHRA and YSYEKL. CDR3 length: 16 amino acids. In DNA, the CDR3 is TGCGCCAGCAGCCTTCTAGAGGGGGGGGCCGTAGAGACCCAGTACTTC. Protein: CASSLLEGGAVETQYF.

This chain joins TRBV7-4 and TRBJ1-2, with 10 bases that match TRBD1. Germline V gives CDR1 SGHVT, CDR2 SQSDAQ. The CDR3 totals 18 residues. V trimming: 4 bases; J trimming: 8 bases; junction bases outside the gene matches: 19. CDR3: CASSSIRDDRGPVAGYTF. The DNA for the CDR3 is TGTGCCAGCAGCTCCATTAGAGACGACAGGGGGCCCGTAGCCGGCTACACCTTC. Filled out from reference TRBV7-4 and TRBJ1-2, the complete variable domain reads GAGVSQSPRYKVAKRGRDVALRCDSISGHVTLYWYRQTLGQGSEVLTYSQSDAQRDKSGRPSGRFSAERPERSVSTLKIQRTEQGDSAVYLCASSSIRDDRGPVAGYTFGSGTRLTVV.

The chain couples TRBV6-6 to TRBJ2-7; 9 bases agree with TRBD2. The germline V gene has CDR1 MNHNY and CDR2 SVGAGI (reference sequence). The CDR3 covers 16 residues. The trim removed 5 bases at V and 3 bases at J, leaving 11 bases unmatched. The CDR3 coding sequence is TGTGCCAGCAGTAATAAAGCGGGGGGCTTTGTCTACGAGCAGTACTTC. Translated, it gives CASSNKAGGFVYEQYF.

The chain uses TRBV10-3 and TRBJ2-1; TRBD1 matches 7 bases. V shed 6 bases, J shed 2 bases, and the junction held 7 bases outside the gene matches. Germline CDR1 ENHRY, CDR2 SYGVKD. The CDR3 contains 15 residues. CDR3 sequence reads: CAISKDRAPYNEQFF. The CDR3 bases are TGTGCCATCAGCAAAGACAGGGCGCCCTACAATGAGCAGTTCTTC.